What follows are 32 T cell receptor beta chains derived from one specimen sequenced in a study of control samples from healthy donors and cancer patients. Method: immunoSEQ multiplex PCR; TCRdb's copy keeps in-frame clones and lacks some. The table lists some 120,000 clones, under 95% of them singletons. Material for sequencing was PBMCs. Receptors originate from a man aged 45-60 years with head and neck cancer.

The chain links TRBV27 to TRBJ1-5, with D possibly TRBD1 on 5 matching bases. Germline V gives CDR1 MNHEY, CDR2 SMNVEV (reference sequence). Trimming took off 6 bases at V and 4 bases at J, with 28 bases between the two ends. The CDR3 length is 19 residues. The CDR3 loop reads CASRRQGFVGLFNNQPQHF. The CDR3 bases are TGTGCCAGCAGGCGTCAGGGTTTCGTGGGGCTCTTCAATAATCAGCCCCAGCATTTT.

The table lists this clone with a count of one. The chain has TRBV4-3 and TRBJ2-7; D might be TRBD1 (6 bases). Per germline, CDR1 LGHNA and CDR2 YSLEER. V shed 3 bases and J shed 7 bases, with 16 bases lying between them. The CDR3 is 14 amino acids. The CDR3 region has the DNA TGCGCCAGCAGCCAGGGCCAGGGGATAGGGGAGCAGTACTTC. Protein: CASSQGQGIGEQYF.

CDR3 protein: CASSYIGTNQPQHF. The CDR3 DNA follows: TGTGCCAGCAGTTACATAGGGACAAATCAGCCCCAGCATTTT. The chain joins TRBV6-5 to TRBJ1-5, with D possibly being TRBD1 (6 bases). CDR3 length: 14 amino acids. The V end was cut by 2 bases, the J end by 4 bases, with 9 bases between. In germline, CDR1 is MNHEY, CDR2 SVGAGI.

The chain has TRBV29-1 and TRBJ2-3; D might be TRBD2 (6 bases). Germline CDR1 is SQVTM and CDR2 is ANQGSEA. Deletions cut 4 bases from V and 0 bases from J, with 11 bases between. The CDR3 extends over 14 amino acids. DNA of the CDR3: TGCAGCGTTGGTGGGGAGGCGAGCACAGATACGCAGTATTTT. It specifies CSVGGEASTDTQYF.

The chain has TRBV6-5 and TRBJ1-1, with a possible D match to TRBD1 (5 bases). The CDR3 length is 15 residues. V was pared by 6 bases and J by 7 bases, with 21 bases between. Germline V lookup: CDR1 MNHEY, CDR2 SVGAGI. The CDR3 DNA sequence: TGTGCCAGCAGGGGGGTGTGGGCGCCGAGGGATGAAGCTTTCTTT. This codes for CASRGVWAPRDEAFF.

For the CDR3, the DNA is TGTGCCAGCAGTTCCTCCGGGACAGGAGGTGGGGGAGCTTTCTTT. Its protein is CASSSSGTGGGGAFF. The V and J genes are TRBV28 and TRBJ1-1, with 8 bases lining up with TRBD1. Unmatched junction bases numbered 14, after V lost 4 bases and J lost 10 bases. Germline V gene data show CDR1 as MDHEN and CDR2 as SYDVKM. The CDR3 runs 15 residues.

The V and J genes are TRBV7-2 and TRBJ1-5; no clear D. The CDR3 consists of 13 residues. Germline CDR1 SGHTA, CDR2 FQGNSA. The ends were cut back, 2 bases at V and 1 base at J, with 3 bases in the middle. As DNA, the CDR3 is TGTGCCAGCAGCTTATGGAGCAATCAGCCCCAGCATTTT. It is translated as CASSLWSNQPQHF. Full variable domain (missing parts from reference TRBV7-2 and TRBJ1-5): GAGVSQSPSNKVTEKGKDVELRCDPISGHTALYWYRQSLGQGLEFLIYFQGNSAPDKSGLPSDRFSAERTGGSVSTLTIQRTQQEDSAVYLCASSLWSNQPQHFGDGTRLSIL.

This clone came up once. The gene calls are TRBV3-1 (or the pseudogene TRBV3-2) and TRBJ1-1, with D unclear. Germline V gene sequence: CDR1 LGHDT, CDR2 YNNKEL (reference sequence). The CDR3 is 13 amino acids. Trimming left V 1 base short and J 5 bases short, with 8 bases between. CDR3 sequence (DNA): TGTGCCAGCAGCCAAGTCGGAATAACTGAAGCTTTCTTT. It encodes CASSQVGITEAFF.

The chain is built from TRBV10-1 and TRBJ2-7; perhaps TRBD1 as D (5 bases). Germline V gene data show CDR1 as WNHNN and CDR2 as SYGVQD (reference sequence). The CDR3 runs 15 residues. Trimming stripped 5 bases from V and 3 bases from J, with 17 bases between. The CDR3 spells CASSRTYIKFYEQYF. The DNA for the CDR3 is TGCGCCAGCAGTAGGACATACATTAAATTCTACGAGCAGTACTTC.

This rearrangement joins TRBV13 to TRBJ1-5; tentative D call: TRBD1 (5 bases). V lost 0 bases to trimming and J lost 4 bases, with 7 bases between them. Germline V gives CDR1 PRHDT, CDR2 FYEKMQ (reference sequence). CDR3 length equals 14 residues. The CDR3 here is CASSLGGGNQPQHF. CDR3 sequence (DNA): TGTGCCAGCAGCTTAGGTGGGGGGAATCAGCCCCAGCATTTT.

V is TRBV27 and J is TRBJ1-2; 7 bases line up with TRBD1. V dropped 4 bases and J dropped 3; count of bases not matched to a gene: 8. The CDR3 runs 15 residues. The germline CDR1 and CDR2 sequences are MNHEY and SMNVEV (reference sequence). The CDR3 DNA reads TGTGCCAGCAGTTCACCGGACAGGTTACACTATGGCTACACCTTC. Residues: CASSSPDRLHYGYTF.

The chain employs TRBV27 and TRBJ2-1; D gene uncertain. Germline loops: CDR1 MNHEY, CDR2 SMNVEV (reference sequence). Trimming removed 2 bases at V and 7 bases at J, with 12 bases between. This CDR3 is built from 14 residues. The CDR3 spells CASSLEFFQNEQFF. The CDR3 nucleotides read TGTGCCAGCAGTTTAGAGTTTTTTCAGAATGAGCAGTTCTTC.

Written as DNA, the CDR3 is TGTGCCAGTAGTATCGGGGCTCGGGAGCAGTACTTC. Translated: CASSIGAREQYF. This chain connects TRBV19 to TRBJ2-7; either TRBD1 or TRBD2 may supply D (5 bases each). With 3 bases removed from V and 7 bases from J, the gap between germline ends came to 10 bases. CDR1 is LNHDA, CDR2 SQIVND, per germline (reference sequence). The CDR3 length is 12 residues. Based on the CDR3 plus reference TRBV19 and TRBJ2-7, the full variable domain is DGGITQSPKYLFRKEGQNVTLSCEQNLNHDAMYWYRQDPGQGLRLIYYSQIVNDFQKGDIAEGYSVSREKKESFPLTVTSAQKNPTAFYLCASSIGAREQYFGPGTRLTVT.

The CDR3 DNA reads as TGTGCCAGCAGCTTCGGACTAGCGGGGGGAGGAGAGCAGTTCTTC. Protein sequence: CASSFGLAGGGEQFF. V usage is TRBV5-4 and J usage is TRBJ2-1; TRBD2 matches at 14 bases. With V trimmed by 2 bases and J by 10 bases, 5 bases remained unmatched. Germline V gene sequence: CDR1 SGHNT, CDR2 YYREEE (reference sequence). The CDR3 is 15 amino acids.

The V call is TRBV4-3, the J call TRBJ1-2; the D is unclear. Trimming took 1 base from V and 2 from J, leaving 20 bases between them. Looked up from germline, CDR1 is LGHNA and CDR2 is YSLEER. CDR3 length: 18 residues. DNA of the CDR3: TGCGCCAGCAGCCAAGCCCGAGATATACGAGGGCGCAACTATGGCTACACCTTC. This sequence encodes CASSQARDIRGRNYGYTF.

This clone was seen only a few times. The chain couples TRBV19 to TRBJ1-2; D remains unclear. Trimming shortened V by 9 bases and J by 4 bases, and 9 bases separated the two germline ends. Germline CDR1 LNHDA, CDR2 SQIVND (reference sequence). The CDR3 covers 11 residues. CDR3 nucleotides: TGTGCCAGCTACTTCCCCTATGGCTACACCTTC. This sequence encodes CASYFPYGYTF.

The chain employs TRBV28 and TRBJ2-7, with no clear D. The V gene lost 6 bases and the J gene lost 0 bases, with 15 bases spanning the gap. In germline, CDR1 is MDHEN, CDR2 SYDVKM. The length of the CDR3 is 15 residues. This chain's CDR3 is CASSPGRRSSYEQYF. CDR3 in DNA: TGTGCCAGCAGCCCAGGCCGAAGGAGCTCCTACGAGCAGTACTTC.

CDR3 sequence: CASSFKLAGDNEQFF. The CDR3 region has the DNA TGTGCCAGCAGCTTCAAGCTAGCGGGGGACAATGAGCAGTTCTTC. This sequence joins TRBV7-2 and TRBJ2-1; 10 bases map to TRBD2. The CDR3 sequence is 15 residues long. Germline assignment: CDR1 SGHTA and CDR2 FQGNSA. The V segment lost 3 bases and the J segment 5 bases; nucleotides outside the gene matches: 4. The full variable domain, completed using reference TRBV7-2 and TRBJ2-1, is GAGVSQSPSNKVTEKGKDVELRCDPISGHTALYWYRQSLGQGLEFLIYFQGNSAPDKSGLPSDRFSAERTGGSVSTLTIQRTQQEDSAVYLCASSFKLAGDNEQFFGPGTRLTVL.

The chain has TRBV9 and TRBJ2-3; TRBD1 matches at 10 bases. The germline CDR1 and CDR2 sequences are SGDLS and YYNGEE. Trimming at V came to 3 bases and at J to 3 bases, leaving 13 bases not matched to a gene. This CDR3 contains 18 residues. CDR3 sequence: CASSAYPRQGARTDTQYF. CDR3 in DNA: TGTGCCAGCAGCGCCTATCCCCGACAGGGGGCAAGGACAGATACGCAGTATTTT.

The gene calls are TRBV5-4 and TRBJ2-2, with unresolved D. The CDR3 runs 11 residues. Trimming stripped 6 bases from V and 1 base from J, with 1 base between. Germline lookup yields CDR1 SGHNT and CDR2 YYREEE (reference sequence). This chain's CDR3 is CASKNTGELFF. CDR3 nucleotides: TGTGCCAGCAAGAACACCGGGGAGCTGTTTTTT. Full variable domain (rest looked up from reference TRBV5-4 and TRBJ2-2): ETGVTQSPTHLIKTRGQQVTLRCSSQSGHNTVSWYQQALGQGPQFIFQYYREEENGRGNFPPRFSGLQFPNYSSELNVNALELDDSALYLCASKNTGELFFGEGSRLTVL.

The rearrangement uses TRBV7-8 and TRBJ1-5; 9 bases are shared with TRBD1. The V and J ends lost 5 bases and 6 bases, in that order; junction bases with no gene match: 11. CDR3 length: 16 residues. The V gene's germline CDR1 is SGHVS and CDR2 FQNEAQ. The DNA for the CDR3 is TGTGCCAGCAGCCGGGCCCCCGGGACAGGGCGTCAGCCCCAGCATTTT. The encoded protein is CASSRAPGTGRQPQHF. The full variable domain, its missing parts supplied by reference TRBV7-8 and TRBJ1-5, is GAGVSQSPRYKVAKRGQDVALRCDPISGHVSLFWYQQALGQGPEFLTYFQNEAQLDKSGLPSDRFFAERPEGSVSTLKIQRTQQEDSAVYLCASSRAPGTGRQPQHFGDGTRLSIL.

This chain uses TRBV9 with TRBJ2-3, with 12 positions matching TRBD2. Germline V lookup: CDR1 SGDLS, CDR2 YYNGEE. The CDR3 totals 16 residues. Losses at the gene ends were 4 bases for V and 4 bases for J; bases not matched to a gene: 7. CDR3 sequence reads: CASSSFGLAGSDTQYF. Written as DNA, the CDR3 is TGTGCCAGCAGCTCATTCGGACTAGCGGGGTCAGATACGCAGTATTTT. The full variable domain, completed using reference TRBV9 and TRBJ2-3, is DSGVTQTPKHLITATGQRVTLRCSPRSGDLSVYWYQQSLDQGLQFLIQYYNGEERAKGNILERFSAQQFPDLHSELNLSSLELGDSALYFCASSSFGLAGSDTQYFGPGTRLTVL.

This chain joins TRBV7-2 and TRBJ2-5; D is possibly TRBD2 (6 bases). The CDR3 contains 15 residues. Germline CDR1 SGHTA, CDR2 FQGNSA. V was cut by 0 bases and J by 5 bases, with 13 bases left in between. In DNA, the CDR3 is TGTGCCAGCAGCTTAGCAGCTGCCGGAGGGGAGACCCAGTACTTC. Protein: CASSLAAAGGETQYF. The full variable domain, its missing parts supplied by reference TRBV7-2 and TRBJ2-5, is GAGVSQSPSNKVTEKGKDVELRCDPISGHTALYWYRQSLGQGLEFLIYFQGNSAPDKSGLPSDRFSAERTGGSVSTLTIQRTQQEDSAVYLCASSLAAAGGETQYFGPGTRLLVL.

CDR3 sequence reads: CASSQSLEQETQYF. CDR3 DNA: TGTGCCAGCAGCCAGTCCCTAGAACAAGAGACCCAGTACTTC. The rearrangement uses TRBV3-1 (or the pseudogene TRBV3-2) and TRBJ2-5; no clear D gene. This CDR3 region has 14 residues. The V end lost 3 bases, the J end lost 2 bases, and 10 bases lay between the germline ends. Germline CDR1 LGHDT, CDR2 YNNKEL (reference sequence).

The chain links TRBV6-5 to TRBJ1-2; D gene ambiguous. The germline V gene encodes CDR1 MNHEY and CDR2 SVGAGI. This CDR3 region has 14 residues. V lost 6 bases to trimming and J lost 5 bases, with 16 bases between them. The CDR3 here is CASRDSGAAYGYTF. The CDR3 DNA sequence: TGTGCCAGCAGAGACTCAGGAGCCGCATATGGCTACACCTTC.

This chain connects TRBV28 to TRBJ2-3; 10 nucleotides align to TRBD1. Losses at the gene ends were 7 bases for V and 3 bases for J; bases not matched to a gene: 7. CDR3 length: 15 amino acids. The germline CDR1 and CDR2 sequences are MDHEN and SYDVKM. This CDR3 reads CASNRQGAATDTQYF. In DNA, the CDR3 is TGTGCCAGCAATAGACAGGGGGCAGCGACAGATACGCAGTATTTT.

The chain couples TRBV5-4 to TRBJ2-3; 11 bases are a match to TRBD2. The V segment lost 1 base and the J segment 0 bases; nucleotides outside the gene matches: 4. The germline V gene encodes CDR1 SGHNT and CDR2 YYREEE (reference sequence). This CDR3 contains 17 residues. CDR3 region: CASSLRLAGPSTDTQYF. The CDR3 nucleotides read TGTGCCAGCAGCTTGCGACTAGCGGGACCCAGCACAGATACGCAGTATTTT.

Comments on this clone: A junction end diverges from the germline sequence, so it may reflect a read error. The rearrangement joins TRBV7-9 to TRBJ1-6; D not resolved. The germline V gene encodes CDR1 SEHNR and CDR2 FQNEAQ (reference sequence). This CDR3 is 14 amino acids long. The CDR3 is CASGLEFDSSPLHF. CDR3 sequence (DNA): TGTGCCAGCGGCTTAGAGTTTGATAGTTCACCCCTCCACTTT.

The V gene is TRBV27, the J gene TRBJ1-2; a possible D gene is TRBD1 (6 bases). V lost 10 bases, J lost 5 bases, and 17 bases lay in between. This CDR3 is built from 13 residues. Germline V lookup: CDR1 MNHEY, CDR2 SMNVEV (reference sequence). The chain's CDR3 is CATRGNTFYGYTF. CDR3 in DNA: TGTGCCACTAGGGGGAACACGTTTTATGGCTACACCTTC.

V gene TRBV5-1 combines with J gene TRBJ1-2; weak D call: TRBD1 (5 bases). The V end was cut by 4 bases, the J end by 4 bases, with 11 bases between. Germline V CDR1 and CDR2: SGHRS, YFSETQ. The CDR3 length is 13 residues. The CDR3 DNA reads as TGCGCCAGCAGCAGCCGGGACGTCTATGGCTACACCTTC. Protein sequence: CASSSRDVYGYTF.

The rearrangement links TRBV4-1 to TRBJ1-1; D perhaps matches TRBD1 (5 bases). The V end was cut by 1 base, the J end by 6 bases, with 21 bases between. Germline assignment: CDR1 MGHRA and CDR2 YSYEKL. The CDR3 extends over 17 amino acids. The DNA for the CDR3 is TGCGCCAGCAGCCAAGTACATACAGGATTTACTCTCCCTGAAGCTTTCTTT. Translation: CASSQVHTGFTLPEAFF.

The CDR3 sequence: CASSFGQLRSTGELFF. The DNA of the CDR3 is TGTGCCAGCTCATTCGGACAGTTACGATCTACCGGGGAGCTGTTTTTT. J is TRBJ2-2 and V is TRBV18, with D tentatively TRBD1 (6 bases). The CDR3 extends over 16 amino acids. CDR1 KGHSH and CDR2 LQKENI come from the germline V gene. The V end lost 5 bases, the J end lost 5 bases, and 18 bases lay between the germline ends.